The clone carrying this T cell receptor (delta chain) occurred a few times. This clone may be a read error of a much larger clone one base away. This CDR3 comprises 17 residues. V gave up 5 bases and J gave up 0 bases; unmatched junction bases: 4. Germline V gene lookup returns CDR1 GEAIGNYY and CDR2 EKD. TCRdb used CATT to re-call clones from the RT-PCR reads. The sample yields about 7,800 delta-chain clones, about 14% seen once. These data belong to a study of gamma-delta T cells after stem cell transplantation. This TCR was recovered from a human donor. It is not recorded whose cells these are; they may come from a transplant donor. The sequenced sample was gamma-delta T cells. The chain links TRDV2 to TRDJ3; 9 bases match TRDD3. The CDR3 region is CACGVLGDSWDTRQMFF. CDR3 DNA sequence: TGTGCCTGTGGCGTACTGGGGGACTCCTGGGACACCCGACAGATGTTTTTC.